The present TCR beta chain was sequenced within a study of vaccination effects on CD4 cells after COVID-19. Background on the study: Post-vaccine sampling took place a median of 72 days after the second dose.

With around ten days of culture completed, CD4+ T cells were isolated. The participants, recipients of two vaccine doses, got either BNT162b2 or mRNA-1273. J gave up 3 bases and V 6 bases, and 9 bases lay outside the gene matches. Looked up from germline, CDR1 is WSHSY and CDR2 is SAAADI. There are 15 residues in the CDR3. Repertoires were generated with immunoSEQ multiplex PCR, while TCRdb's copy carries only in-frame clones and drops some. The sample lists 43,000 or so clones; roughly 70% were seen once. This clone was recorded a few times. Its antigen is undetermined. The chain uses TRBV10-2 and TRBJ2-7; 9 bases align to TRBD1. The sample in question was CD4+ T cells from PBMCs cultured without peptide, obtained after COVID-19 vaccination. The receptor comes from a human donor who received a COVID-19 vaccine. CDR3 nucleotide sequence: TGCGCCAGCAGGGGGGACAGGGCGGGCCTCTACGAGCAGTACTTC. Its protein product is CASRGDRAGLYEQYF.